These 6 T cell receptor beta chains were sequenced from one sample in a study of control samples from healthy donors and cancer patients. Clones were sequenced by immunoSEQ multiplex PCR, and TCRdb holds only the in-frame ones, with some missing. This sample has 150,000 to 200,000 clones, with 91% found just once. Specimen: blood. The origin of the receptors is a woman in her 40s in good health.

This sequence joins TRBV6-1 and TRBJ1-1; D not certain. The CDR3 is 15 amino acids. V lost 1 base to trimming and J lost 0 bases, with 9 bases between them. Per the germline V gene, CDR1 is MNHNS and CDR2 is SASEGT. This CDR3 is CASSEGTVMNTEAFF. For the CDR3, the DNA is TGTGCCAGCAGTGAAGGTACAGTCATGAACACTGAAGCTTTCTTT.

This clone has just one count. The genes are TRBV19 and TRBJ2-5; the D is unclear. This CDR3 is 13 amino acids long. Germline CDR1 reads LNHDA; CDR2 reads SQIVND (reference sequence). Trimming shortened V by 4 bases and J by 5 bases, and 11 bases separated the two germline ends. CDR3 nucleotides: TGTGCCAGTAGTAGAACCCGAACGGAGACCCAGTACTTC. This translates into CASSRTRTETQYF.

This clone appeared a single time. V is TRBV29-1 and J is TRBJ1-1; 8 bases match TRBD1. From germline, CDR1 is SQVTM and CDR2 ANQGSEA. This CDR3 region has 12 residues. V shed 3 bases and J 7 bases; nucleotides not matched to a gene: 4. The CDR3 sequence: CSVDGQGNEAFF. The CDR3 DNA follows: TGCAGCGTTGACGGACAGGGTAATGAAGCTTTCTTT.

This clone has a single count. Other nucleotide sequences in the sample specify the same CDR3. In DNA form, the CDR3 reads TGTGCCAGCAGTTTGCGGGGGCAGCCCCAGCATTTT. It yields the protein CASSLRGQPQHF. V usage is TRBV28 and J usage is TRBJ1-5, with D possibly being TRBD1 (5 bases). Trimming stripped 3 bases from V and 7 bases from J, with 7 bases between. CDR1 and CDR2 (germline): MDHEN, SYDVKM. CDR3 size: 12 residues.

V is TRBV3-1 (or the pseudogene TRBV3-2) and J is TRBJ1-6, with D possibly matching TRBD1 (5 bases). CDR1 is LGHDT, CDR2 YNNKEL, per germline (reference sequence). This CDR3 is built from 14 residues. V was pared by 4 bases and J by 6 bases, with 10 bases between. The CDR3 sequence is CASSPQGTNSPLHF. CDR3 DNA: TGTGCCAGCAGCCCCCAAGGGACTAATTCACCCCTCCACTTT.

This rearrangement joins TRBV6-2 or TRBV6-3 to TRBJ2-1, with 9 bases identical to TRBD2. Trimming removed 0 bases from V and 2 bases from J; junction bases left unmatched: 2. Germline V CDR1 and CDR2: MNHEY, SVGEGT. CDR3 length: 16 residues. In nucleotides, the CDR3 is TGTGCCAGCAGTTACTCTTTAGCGGGGGCCTACAATGAGCAGTTCTTC. Translation gives CASSYSLAGAYNEQFF.